The 26 T cell receptor beta chains reported below all come from one sample, sequenced in a study of cytomegalovirus exposure and HLA in healthy donors. Sequenced by immunoSEQ multiplex PCR; TCRdb stores in-frame clones only, minus some. This table holds roughly 52,000 clones, just over 85% found once. Sequencing was performed on PBMCs. The receptors were gathered from a woman aged 25 to 45 in good health and CMV-seronegative.

The chain is built from TRBV6-5 and TRBJ1-1; D gene uncertain. V was shortened by 5 bases and J by 4 bases, with 11 bases between the two germline ends. This CDR3 contains 13 residues. Germline lookup yields CDR1 MNHEY and CDR2 SVGAGI. The CDR3 sequence: CASSRQGGTEAFF. Written as DNA, the CDR3 is TGTGCCAGCAGTCGACAAGGAGGCACTGAAGCTTTCTTT.

The chain is built from TRBV5-6 and TRBJ2-2; tentatively, D is TRBD2 (6 bases). With 0 bases removed from V and 0 bases from J, the gap between germline ends came to 9 bases. From germline, CDR1 is SGHDT and CDR2 YYEEEE. CDR3 length: 16 residues. DNA for the CDR3: TGTGCCAGCAGCTTGGCGTGGGACTCGAACACCGGGGAGCTGTTTTTT. Protein sequence: CASSLAWDSNTGELFF.

The chain combines TRBV6-1 with TRBJ1-3; 7 bases fit TRBD1. The CDR3 contains 17 residues. The germline CDR1 and CDR2 sequences are MNHNS and SASEGT. V lost 4 bases to trimming and J lost 0 bases; unmatched junction nucleotides: 9. CDR3 coding DNA: TGTGCCAGCAGTGCTTCGACAGGGATAAGCTCTGGAAACACCATATATTTT. Translated: CASSASTGISSGNTIYF.

The genes are TRBV6-1 and TRBJ2-1; 12 bases align to TRBD2. The CDR3 loop spans 13 amino acids. V trimming: 10 bases; J trimming: 7 bases; junction bases outside the gene matches: 5. Looked up from germline, CDR1 is MNHNS and CDR2 is SASEGT. CDR3 loop: CATTSGSRNEQFF. As DNA, the CDR3 is TGTGCCACGACTAGCGGGAGTAGAAATGAGCAGTTCTTC.

The rearrangement uses TRBV10-3 and TRBJ2-1; perhaps TRBD2 as D (5 bases). The germline V gene has CDR1 ENHRY and CDR2 SYGVKD. The length of the CDR3 is 12 residues. V was pared by 6 bases and J by 9 bases, with 12 bases between. CDR3 nucleotide sequence: TGTGCCATCAGGCGGACTGAAGGTGAGCAGTTCTTC. Its protein is CAIRRTEGEQFF.

This rearrangement joins TRBV11-1 to TRBJ2-3; tentatively, D is TRBD2 (6 bases). V was shortened by 4 bases and J by 7 bases, with 12 bases between the two germline ends. The CDR3 loop spans 13 amino acids. Germline V gene sequence: CDR1 SGHAT, CDR2 FQDESV (reference sequence). The CDR3 reads CASSSGLLNTQYF. The CDR3 DNA reads as TGTGCCAGCAGCTCGGGACTTTTAAATACGCAGTATTTT.

The J gene is TRBJ2-3, the V gene TRBV13; 7 bases agree with TRBD2. The ends lost 1 base at V and 3 bases at J; junction bases unmatched: 10. The CDR3 is 17 residues long. Per germline, CDR1 PRHDT and CDR2 FYEKMQ (reference sequence). CDR3 loop: CASSLEAYGGGTDTQYF. The DNA of the CDR3 is TGTGCCAGCAGCTTAGAGGCGTACGGGGGAGGGACAGATACGCAGTATTTT.

The chain couples TRBV11-3 to TRBJ2-3; 7 nucleotides line up with TRBD2. J was trimmed by 1 base and V by 5 bases; bases with no gene match: 9. The CDR3 loop spans 16 amino acids. Germline CDR1 SGHNT, CDR2 YENEEA. The DNA of the CDR3 is TGTGCCAGCAGCGTTGGGACTACCTGGGGCACAGATACGCAGTATTTT. Its translation is CASSVGTTWGTDTQYF.

The rearrangement joins TRBV28 to TRBJ1-1; the D is unclear. CDR1 is MDHEN and CDR2 is SYDVKM in the germline V gene. Trimming took 3 bases from V and 6 from J, leaving 8 bases between them. There are 12 residues in the CDR3. The DNA for the CDR3 is TGTGCCAGCAGTTTGGTGGGCGCTGAAGCTTTCTTT. Translation: CASSLVGAEAFF. The variable domain in full, with the rest retrieved from reference TRBV28 and TRBJ1-1, is DVKVTQSSRYLVKRTGEKVFLECVQDMDHENMFWYRQDPGLGLRLIYFSYDVKMKEKGDIPEGYSVSREKKERFSLILESASTNQTSMYLCASSLVGAEAFFGQGTRLTVV.

The gene calls are TRBV28 and TRBJ2-7; 8 positions match TRBD1. Germline V CDR1 and CDR2: MDHEN, SYDVKM. J was trimmed by 2 bases and V by 2 bases; bases with no gene match: 2. CDR3 length: 14 amino acids. For the CDR3, the DNA is TGTGCCAGCAGTTTAGGGACAGGAACCTACGAGCAGTACTTC. It translates to CASSLGTGTYEQYF.

The V gene is TRBV30, the J gene TRBJ1-2; 11 bases agree with TRBD1. Germline-derived CDR1 and CDR2 are GTSNPN and SVGIG (reference sequence). Trimming removed 2 bases from V and 6 bases from J; junction bases left unmatched: 8. The CDR3 sequence is 15 residues long. CDR3: CAWSPWTGGADGYTF. DNA for the CDR3: TGTGCCTGGAGTCCCTGGACAGGGGGCGCCGATGGCTACACCTTC.

The chain has TRBV5-4 and TRBJ2-3; weak D call: TRBD2 (5 bases). Germline V CDR1 and CDR2: SGHNT, YYREEE (reference sequence). V was clipped by 7 bases and J by 2 bases, with 17 bases between them. This CDR3 contains 15 residues. This CDR3 reads CASARGRLHTDTQYF. In DNA, the CDR3 is TGTGCCAGCGCCCGGGGTCGTCTGCACACAGATACGCAGTATTTT.

This clone appeared a few times. The chain couples TRBV27 to TRBJ2-7, with D possibly matching TRBD2 (5 bases). The CDR3 runs to 15 residues. The germline V and J ends were trimmed by 1 base and 0 bases, with 10 bases remaining between them. Germline CDR1 reads MNHEY; CDR2 reads SMNVEV (reference sequence). The CDR3 DNA reads TGTGCCAGCAGTTTATACAGCGGCAGCTCCTACGAGCAGTACTTC. Its protein product is CASSLYSGSSYEQYF.

The V and J genes are TRBV16 and TRBJ1-5, with D perhaps matching TRBD1 (5 bases). The CDR3 extends over 14 amino acids. Germline CDR1 is KGHSY and CDR2 is FQNENV. Trimming stripped 2 bases from V and 4 bases from J, with 9 bases between. CDR3 sequence (DNA): TGTGCCAGCAGCCAACAGGGTAGGAATCAGCCCCAGCATTTT. Translation gives CASSQQGRNQPQHF.

The V and J genes are TRBV7-9 and TRBJ2-1; D gene uncertain. Trimming pared 5 bases from V and 15 bases from J, leaving 23 bases between. The germline gives CDR1 SEHNR, CDR2 FQNEAQ (reference sequence). CDR3 size: 14 residues. The DNA for the CDR3 is TGTGCCAGCAGCGCACTTACTTCTGTAGGAGTCCCGTTCTTC. It specifies CASSALTSVGVPFF.

The chain uses TRBV7-9 and TRBJ2-7, with 10 bases identical to TRBD1. CDR1 and CDR2 from the germline V gene are SEHNR and FQNEAQ (reference sequence). This CDR3 has 15 residues. After removal of 3 bases from V and 5 bases from J, the junction contained 7 bases not matched to a gene. As DNA, the CDR3 is TGTGCCAGCAGCTTTCCCGGGACAGGGGCCCACGAGCAGTACTTC. It yields the protein CASSFPGTGAHEQYF.

V and J are TRBV6-5 and TRBJ2-1; a possible D gene is TRBD2 (6 bases). The CDR3 loop spans 15 amino acids. The germline CDR1 and CDR2 sequences are MNHEY and SVGAGI. Between the trimmed V and J ends, which lost 6 bases and 3 bases, there was a span of 15 bases. The CDR3 region is CASRITSFDYNEQFF. CDR3 nucleotides: TGTGCCAGCAGGATAACTAGCTTTGACTACAATGAGCAGTTCTTC.

V and J are TRBV13 and TRBJ2-7, with D perhaps matching TRBD1 (6 bases). V was pared by 3 bases and J by 3 bases, with 9 bases between. Per germline, CDR1 PRHDT and CDR2 FYEKMQ (reference sequence). The CDR3 totals 13 residues. CDR3 region: CASSFRDIYEQYF. The CDR3 nucleotides read TGTGCCAGCAGCTTCCGGGACATCTACGAGCAGTACTTC.

The chain has TRBV28 and TRBJ1-2, with 8 bases matching TRBD1. V gave up 8 bases and J gave up 6 bases; unmatched junction bases: 11. The germline V gene has CDR1 MDHEN and CDR2 SYDVKM. The CDR3 totals 14 residues. The CDR3 spells CASLPTGEGHGYTF. DNA of the CDR3: TGTGCCAGCCTCCCGACAGGGGAGGGCCATGGCTACACCTTC.

This chain joins TRBV6-1 and TRBJ2-7; the D gene is possibly TRBD1 (5 bases). V was cut by 7 bases and J by 7 bases, with 17 bases left in between. The CDR3 totals 13 residues. Germline V gene data show CDR1 as MNHNS and CDR2 as SASEGT. CDR3 DNA: TGTGCCAGCACGGCTAGGGCCCCAGGGGAGCAGTACTTC. Translated: CASTARAPGEQYF.

The chain's CDR3 is CASRSQNTGELFF. CDR3 coding DNA: TGTGCCAGCAGATCACAGAACACCGGGGAGCTGTTTTTT. The V and J genes are TRBV6-1 and TRBJ2-2, with no clear D. The CDR3 has 13 residues. Germline CDR1 reads MNHNS; CDR2 reads SASEGT. V dropped 6 bases and J dropped 1 base, with 6 bases sitting between them.

J is TRBJ2-5 and V is TRBV6-5; D ambiguous. The CDR3 is 13 amino acids. CDR1 and CDR2 from the germline V gene are MNHEY and SVGAGI. V was clipped by 4 bases and J by 2 bases, with 8 bases between them. The CDR3 DNA follows: TGTGCCAGCAGTTTGTCAGGTCAAGAGACCCAGTACTTC. Amino acid sequence: CASSLSGQETQYF.

This chain connects TRBV11-2 to TRBJ2-7; maybe TRBD1 (6 bases). Germline-derived CDR1 and CDR2 are SGHAT and FQNNGV. This CDR3 is built from 16 residues. The germline V and J ends were trimmed by 2 bases and 6 bases, with 20 bases remaining between them. CDR3 region: CASSLLGGKAPFEQYF. The CDR3 region has the DNA TGTGCCAGCAGCTTACTAGGGGGTAAGGCTCCATTCGAGCAGTACTTC.

This chain connects TRBV7-6 to TRBJ1-4; possibly TRBD1 for D (5 bases). Germline assignment: CDR1 SGHVS and CDR2 FNYEAQ. V gave up 4 bases and J gave up 7 bases, with 10 bases separating them. This CDR3 spans 13 amino acids. CDR3 region: CASSSAGGEKLFF. The CDR3 coding sequence is TGTGCCAGCAGCTCCGCGGGGGGTGAAAAACTGTTTTTT.

The chain links TRBV27 to TRBJ2-7, with 11 bases matching TRBD1. The CDR3 has 15 amino acids. CDR1 is MNHEY and CDR2 is SMNVEV in the germline V gene (reference sequence). V was pared by 4 bases and J by 3 bases, with 5 bases of the junction left unmatched. In DNA form, the CDR3 reads TGTGCCAGCAGTTCCACCGGGACAGGGGGCTACGAGCAGTACTTC. It codes for CASSSTGTGGYEQYF.

The rearrangement uses TRBV5-1 and TRBJ1-1, with D unresolved. The CDR3 covers 13 residues. Trimming removed 4 bases at V and 4 bases at J, with 11 bases between. From germline, CDR1 is SGHRS and CDR2 YFSETQ. The CDR3 nucleotides are TGCGCCAGCAGCCGGGAGGGAGGCACTGAAGCTTTCTTT. It specifies CASSREGGTEAFF.